This TCR beta chain derives from a study of T-cell memory formation after mild COVID-19. Overall study results and limits: Clones contracting across day 15 to 85 had a balanced CD4/CD8 profile; later expanding clones leaned CD4+.

Using its own MiXCR run on the 5' RACE reads, TCRdb lists one record per CDR3 protein. The sample consists of roughly 560,000 distinct CDR3 sequences, around 21% of them appearing once. This clonotype was detected a few times. As yet, its antigen is unknown. The sequenced sample was PBMCs or a T cell subset sorted from them (not recorded which). This receptor was identified in an adult woman who had mild COVID-19 (a few samples of this study predate the infection). Cell type and time point are not known.

The CDR3 is CAWSVNPTRARGYTF. The CDR3 DNA reads TGTGCCTGGAGTGTAAATCCGACACGCGCTCGAGGCTACACCTTC. The chain uses TRBV30 and TRBJ1-2, with D unclear. The germline V gene encodes CDR1 GTSNPN and CDR2 SVGIG (reference sequence). V was trimmed by 0 bases and J by 8 bases, leaving 19 bases between them. This CDR3 spans 15 amino acids. The variable domain in full, completed from reference TRBV30 and TRBJ1-2, reads SQTIHQWPATLVQPVGSPLSLECTVEGTSNPNLYWYRQAAGRGLQLLFYSVGIGQISSEVPQNLSASRPQDRQFILSSKKLLLSDSGFYLCAWSVNPTRARGYTFGSGTRLTVV.